One sample yielded the 25 T cell receptor beta chains listed below, sequenced in a study of identifying expanded T cells in peripheral blood. Sequencing was performed with immunoSEQ multiplex PCR; in TCRdb, only in-frame clones are kept and a portion is missing. The sample has some 78,000 clones; about four fifths are singletons. The sample consisted of blood. These receptors came from a person aged 18 to 75 in good health.

This chain's CDR3 is CASSLGDRTRSYGYTF. In DNA, the CDR3 is TGCGCCAGCAGCTTGGGGGACAGAACAAGGAGCTATGGCTACACCTTC. The chain carries TRBV5-1 and TRBJ1-2, with 7 nucleotides matching TRBD1. V trimming: 0 bases; J trimming: 4 bases; junction bases outside the gene matches: 9. Per the germline V gene, CDR1 is SGHRS and CDR2 is YFSETQ. The CDR3 has 16 amino acids.

The rearrangement uses TRBV18 and TRBJ1-5; tentatively, D is TRBD1 (5 bases). V lost 0 bases and J 0 bases, leaving 9 bases between the germline ends. CDR1 and CDR2 (germline): KGHSH, LQKENI. CDR3 length equals 16 residues. The CDR3 reads CASSPPGQPSNQPQHF. CDR3 coding DNA: TGTGCCAGCTCACCACCGGGGCAGCCTAGCAATCAGCCCCAGCATTTT. The full variable domain, its missing parts supplied by reference TRBV18 and TRBJ1-5, is NAGVMQNPRHLVRRRGQEARLRCSPMKGHSHVYWYRQLPEEGLKFMVYLQKENIIDESGMPKERFSAEFPKEGPSILRIQQVVRGDSAAYFCASSPPGQPSNQPQHFGDGTRLSIL.

V usage is TRBV5-1 and J usage is TRBJ1-4; D is unclear. Trimming left V 4 bases short and J 3 bases short, with 16 bases between. Germline V gene sequence: CDR1 SGHRS, CDR2 YFSETQ. CDR3 length: 16 amino acids. The CDR3 spells CASSDILAAANEKLFF. The DNA for the CDR3 is TGCGCCAGCAGCGACATCCTGGCGGCAGCTAATGAAAAACTGTTTTTT.

The chain uses TRBV7-9 and TRBJ2-7, with 7 bases lining up with TRBD1. CDR3 length equals 14 residues. The V gene end was trimmed by 5 bases and the J gene end by 1 base; junction bases not matched to a gene: 5. From germline, CDR1 is SEHNR and CDR2 FQNEAQ (reference sequence). The CDR3 region is CASSRDRSSYEQYF. The CDR3 bases are TGTGCCAGCAGCCGGGACAGAAGTTCCTACGAGCAGTACTTC.

This clone has only one observation. The CDR3 sequence is CASSETVNTEAFF. In DNA form, the CDR3 reads TGTGCCAGCAGTGAGACGGTGAACACTGAAGCTTTCTTT. This rearrangement joins TRBV25-1 to TRBJ1-1; D ambiguous. CDR3 length: 13 residues. Trimming pared 3 bases from V and 0 bases from J, leaving 5 bases between. Germline lookup yields CDR1 MGHDK and CDR2 SYGVNS. The complete variable domain, with remaining parts taken from reference TRBV25-1 and TRBJ1-1, reads EADIYQTPRYLVIGTGKKITLECSQTMGHDKMYWYQQDPGMELHLIHYSYGVNSTEKGDLSSESTVSRIRTEHFPLTLESARPSHTSQYLCASSETVNTEAFFGQGTRLTVV.

CDR3 sequence: CASRSGQKITEAFF. In nucleotides, the CDR3 is TGTGCCAGCAGGTCGGGACAGAAGATCACTGAAGCTTTCTTT. The rearrangement links TRBV28 to TRBJ1-1; 7 nucleotides line up with TRBD1. The CDR3 totals 14 residues. CDR1 is MDHEN, CDR2 SYDVKM, per germline. V shed 6 bases and J 4 bases; nucleotides not matched to a gene: 8.

The V and J genes are TRBV11-2 and TRBJ2-1, with 8 bases matching TRBD1. The CDR3 totals 16 residues. CDR1 is SGHAT, CDR2 FQNNGV, per germline. The trim removed 1 base at V and 8 bases at J, leaving 10 bases unmatched. The CDR3 coding sequence is TGTGCCAGCAGCTTAGTTAACAGGGGGTGGGCGTATGAGCAGTTCTTC. Translated, it gives CASSLVNRGWAYEQFF.

The chain combines TRBV5-5 with TRBJ2-3; D call uncertain. Trimming cost V 0 bases and J 4 bases, with 3 bases left between them. The CDR3 is 12 amino acids. CDR1 SGHKS and CDR2 YYEKEE come from the germline V gene (reference sequence). The CDR3 bases are TGTGCCAGCAGCTTGGTCGCAGATACGCAGTATTTT. This codes for CASSLVADTQYF.

As for this clone: An end of the junction does not agree with germline; a read error may underlie this. This chain connects TRBV11-2 to TRBJ2-3; 8 positions match TRBD2. The CDR3 runs to 12 residues. CDR1 SGHAT and CDR2 FQNNGV come from the germline V gene. CDR3 in amino acids: CASSHSGQRGFF. As DNA, the CDR3 is TGTGCCAGCAGCCATAGCGGGCAGCGGGGGTTTTTT.

The CDR3, as DNA: TGTGCCAGCAGCGCCGCTGCCGTGGGGGAAGCTTTCTTT. Its translation is CASSAAAVGEAFF. J is TRBJ1-1 and V is TRBV9; D is undetermined. V was clipped by 3 bases and J by 8 bases, with 14 bases between them. The CDR3 runs to 13 residues. Germline values: CDR1 SGDLS, CDR2 YYNGEE.

The chain joins TRBV6-1 to TRBJ1-2; no clear D gene. Germline V lookup: CDR1 MNHNS, CDR2 SASEGT. The CDR3 runs 13 residues. V lost 4 bases to trimming and J lost 5 bases, with 11 bases between them. CDR3 loop: CASSGAGLYGYTF. The CDR3 coding sequence is TGTGCCAGCAGTGGGGCCGGGCTTTATGGCTACACCTTC.

The chain employs TRBV7-2 and TRBJ2-5; 12 positions agree with TRBD2. J gave up 4 bases and V 3 bases, and 15 bases lay outside the gene matches. Germline loops: CDR1 SGHTA, CDR2 FQGNSA. This CDR3 has 19 amino acids. The CDR3 spells CASSFMALASGRAIETQYF. The CDR3 coding sequence is TGTGCCAGCAGCTTCATGGCTTTGGCTAGCGGGAGGGCCATAGAGACCCAGTACTTC.

The gene calls are TRBV7-3 and TRBJ2-2, with TRBD1 matching 9 bases. The junction had 3 bases not matched to a gene; V was cut back by 4 bases and J by 3 bases. The V gene's germline CDR1 is SGHTA and CDR2 FQGTGA. The CDR3 is 15 residues long. This chain's CDR3 is CASSWTGADTGELFF. DNA of the CDR3: TGTGCCAGCAGCTGGACAGGGGCTGACACCGGGGAGCTGTTTTTT.

This sequence joins TRBV30 and TRBJ2-3, with 7 bases lining up with TRBD2. Per germline, CDR1 GTSNPN and CDR2 SVGIG (reference sequence). CDR3 length: 14 amino acids. Trimming removed 4 bases from V and 7 bases from J; junction bases left unmatched: 11. The CDR3 nucleotides read TGTGCCTGGAAATGGGGGAGGGGAAGAAATACGCAGTATTTT. It is translated as CAWKWGRGRNTQYF.

The chain joins TRBV19 to TRBJ2-7, with TRBD2 as a possible D gene (5 bases). Trimming removed 3 bases at V and 2 bases at J, with 14 bases between. CDR3 length equals 15 residues. The germline V gene encodes CDR1 LNHDA and CDR2 SQIVND (reference sequence). For the CDR3, the DNA is TGTGCCAGTAGTATTTCTGGGGAGCGCCCCTACGAGCAGTACTTC. Protein: CASSISGERPYEQYF.

This clone occurred a few times. The chain uses TRBV5-5 and TRBJ1-1; D call uncertain. V shed 4 bases and J shed 1 base, with 11 bases lying between them. From germline, CDR1 is SGHKS and CDR2 YYEKEE (reference sequence). The CDR3 totals 14 residues. This CDR3 is CASSAQYGNTEAFF. Here the CDR3 DNA reads TGTGCCAGCAGCGCCCAGTACGGGAACACTGAAGCTTTCTTT.

The V and J genes are TRBV11-3 and TRBJ2-2; 10 bases align to TRBD2. Trimming at V came to 5 bases and at J to 6 bases, leaving 12 bases not matched to a gene. Germline-derived CDR1 and CDR2 are SGHNT and YENEEA. There are 17 residues in the CDR3. CDR3 DNA sequence: TGTGCCAGCAGCGCCACTCTAGCGGGAGATGGGTCCGGGGAGCTGTTTTTT. Its translation: CASSATLAGDGSGELFF.

V usage is TRBV9 and J usage is TRBJ2-1; TRBD1 might be the D (6 bases). V lost 0 bases and J 4 bases, leaving 8 bases between the germline ends. The germline gives CDR1 SGDLS, CDR2 YYNGEE. The CDR3 contains 14 residues. The CDR3 spells CASSVGDTYNEQFF. CDR3 in DNA: TGTGCCAGCAGCGTAGGGGACACTTACAATGAGCAGTTCTTC.

The rearrangement uses TRBV19 and TRBJ2-1; 9 bases match TRBD2. With V trimmed by 3 bases and J by 8 bases, 8 bases remained unmatched. Germline CDR1 and CDR2: LNHDA and SQIVND (reference sequence). The CDR3 extends over 15 amino acids. CDR3 DNA sequence: TGTGCCAGTAGTATCGGGGCGGGAGGGTTCGATGAGCAGTTCTTC. It codes for CASSIGAGGFDEQFF.

In DNA, the CDR3 is TGTGCCAGCACCATCAGCGGGGGGGGTAACTATGGCTACACCTTC. Its protein is CASTISGGGNYGYTF. J is TRBJ1-2 and V is TRBV7-2; weak D call: TRBD1 (5 bases). The germline gives CDR1 SGHTA, CDR2 FQGNSA. V was shortened by 7 bases and J by 1 base, with 16 bases between the two germline ends. The CDR3 contains 15 residues. Full variable domain (missing parts from reference TRBV7-2 and TRBJ1-2): GAGVSQSPSNKVTEKGKDVELRCDPISGHTALYWYRQSLGQGLEFLIYFQGNSAPDKSGLPSDRFSAERTGGSVSTLTIQRTQQEDSAVYLCASTISGGGNYGYTFGSGTRLTVV.

V gene TRBV10-1 combines with J gene TRBJ2-7; 13 bases agree with TRBD2. This CDR3 comprises 18 residues. Trimming at V came to 5 bases and at J to 7 bases, leaving 17 bases not matched to a gene. In germline, CDR1 is WNHNN, CDR2 SYGVQD (reference sequence). The CDR3 spells CASSSGLAGEGPLKEQYF. The DNA for the CDR3 is TGCGCCAGCAGTTCCGGACTAGCGGGAGAGGGCCCCCTAAAAGAGCAGTACTTC.

Turning to this clone: Other DNA sequences in this specimen translate into the identical CDR3. This sequence joins TRBV28 and TRBJ2-5; tentatively, D is TRBD2 (6 bases). The CDR3 has 13 amino acids. Germline CDR1 reads MDHEN; CDR2 reads SYDVKM. The germline V and J ends were trimmed by 3 bases and 1 base, with 6 bases remaining between them. CDR3 DNA sequence: TGTGCCAGCAGTTTCGGGGGCCAAGAGACCCAGTACTTC. Its translation is CASSFGGQETQYF.

This sequence joins TRBV28 and TRBJ2-1; the match to TRBD2 covers 9 bases. V dropped 6 bases and J dropped 4; count of bases not matched to a gene: 10. The germline CDR1 and CDR2 sequences are MDHEN and SYDVKM. The CDR3 is 16 residues long. CDR3 bases: TGTGCCAGCAGACGATCAGCGGGAGGTTTTTACAATGAGCAGTTCTTC. Amino acid sequence: CASRRSAGGFYNEQFF.

The V gene is TRBV6-1, the J gene TRBJ1-2; D gene ambiguous. The germline V and J ends were trimmed by 1 base and 4 bases, with 10 bases remaining between them. Germline lookup yields CDR1 MNHNS and CDR2 SASEGT. The CDR3 covers 14 residues. The CDR3: CASSEGGSLYGYTF. For the CDR3, the DNA is TGTGCCAGCAGTGAAGGCGGTAGTCTCTATGGCTACACCTTC.

V and J are TRBV19 and TRBJ2-1; D perhaps matches TRBD2 (5 bases). With 3 bases removed from V and 6 bases from J, the gap between germline ends came to 9 bases. Germline V gene data show CDR1 as LNHDA and CDR2 as SQIVND (reference sequence). The CDR3 totals 13 residues. Here the CDR3 DNA reads TGTGCCAGTAGTATGGGAAGCGGCAATGAGCAGTTCTTC. It is translated as CASSMGSGNEQFF.